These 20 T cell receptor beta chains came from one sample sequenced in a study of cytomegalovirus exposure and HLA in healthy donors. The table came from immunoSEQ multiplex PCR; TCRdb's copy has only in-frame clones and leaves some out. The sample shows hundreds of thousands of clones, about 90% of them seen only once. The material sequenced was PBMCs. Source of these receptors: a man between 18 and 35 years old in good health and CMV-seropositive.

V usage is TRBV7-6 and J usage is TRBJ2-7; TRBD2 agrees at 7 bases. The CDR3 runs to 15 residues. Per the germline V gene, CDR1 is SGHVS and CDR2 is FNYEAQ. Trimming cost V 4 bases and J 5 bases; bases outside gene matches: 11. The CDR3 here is CASSWGGPADHEQYF. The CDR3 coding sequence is TGTGCCAGCAGCTGGGGGGGTCCCGCCGACCACGAGCAGTACTTC.

As DNA, the CDR3 is TGTGCCAGCACGGCGACCTCGTACAATGAGCAGTTCTTC. This sequence encodes CASTATSYNEQFF. The chain recombines TRBV25-1 with TRBJ2-1; D unresolved. Deletions cut 7 bases from V and 4 bases from J, with 11 bases between. CDR1 is MGHDK and CDR2 is SYGVNS in the germline V gene. CDR3 length equals 13 residues.

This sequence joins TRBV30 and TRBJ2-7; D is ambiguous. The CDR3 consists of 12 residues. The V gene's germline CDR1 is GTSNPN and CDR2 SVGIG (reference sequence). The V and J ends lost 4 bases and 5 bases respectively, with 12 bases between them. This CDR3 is CAWTDSLDEQYF. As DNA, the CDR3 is TGTGCCTGGACAGATAGTCTGGACGAGCAGTACTTC. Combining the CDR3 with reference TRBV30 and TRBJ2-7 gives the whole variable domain SQTIHQWPATLVQPVGSPLSLECTVEGTSNPNLYWYRQAAGRGLQLLFYSVGIGQISSEVPQNLSASRPQDRQFILSSKKLLLSDSGFYLCAWTDSLDEQYFGPGTRLTVT.

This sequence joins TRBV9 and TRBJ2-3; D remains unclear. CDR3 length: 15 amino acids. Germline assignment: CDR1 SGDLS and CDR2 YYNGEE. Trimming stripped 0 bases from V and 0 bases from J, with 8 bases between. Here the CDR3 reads CASSVELTSTDTQYF. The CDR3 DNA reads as TGTGCCAGCAGCGTAGAACTTACTAGCACAGATACGCAGTATTTT.

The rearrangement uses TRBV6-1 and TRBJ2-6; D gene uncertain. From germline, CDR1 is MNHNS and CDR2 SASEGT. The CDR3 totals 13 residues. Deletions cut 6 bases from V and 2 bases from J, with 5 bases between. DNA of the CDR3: TGTGCCAGCAGACGCCCTGGGGCCAACGTCCTGACTTTC. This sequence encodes CASRRPGANVLTF.

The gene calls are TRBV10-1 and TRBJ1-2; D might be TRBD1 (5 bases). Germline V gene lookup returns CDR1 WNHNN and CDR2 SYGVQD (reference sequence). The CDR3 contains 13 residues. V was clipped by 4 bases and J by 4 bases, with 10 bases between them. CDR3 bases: TGCGCCAGCAGTGGCCAGGGAGGCTATGGCTACACCTTC. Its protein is CASSGQGGYGYTF.

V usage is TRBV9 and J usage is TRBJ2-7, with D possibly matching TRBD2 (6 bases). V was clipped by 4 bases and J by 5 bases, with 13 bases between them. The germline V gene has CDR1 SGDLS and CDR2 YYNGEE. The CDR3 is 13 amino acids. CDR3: CASSKTSRHEQYF. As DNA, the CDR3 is TGTGCCAGCAGCAAGACTAGTCGGCACGAGCAGTACTTC.

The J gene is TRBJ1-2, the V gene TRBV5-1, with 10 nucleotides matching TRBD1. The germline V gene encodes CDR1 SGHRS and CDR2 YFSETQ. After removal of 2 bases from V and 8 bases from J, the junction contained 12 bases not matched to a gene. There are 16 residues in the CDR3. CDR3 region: CASSLSSRDRGGGYTF. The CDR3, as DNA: TGCGCCAGCAGCTTAAGTAGCCGGGACAGGGGAGGCGGCTACACCTTC.

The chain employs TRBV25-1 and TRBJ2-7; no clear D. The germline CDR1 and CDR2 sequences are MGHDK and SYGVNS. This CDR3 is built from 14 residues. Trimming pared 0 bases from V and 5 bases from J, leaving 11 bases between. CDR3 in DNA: TGTGCCAGCAGTGAATACCTGTCCCCCCACGAGCAGTACTTC. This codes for CASSEYLSPHEQYF.

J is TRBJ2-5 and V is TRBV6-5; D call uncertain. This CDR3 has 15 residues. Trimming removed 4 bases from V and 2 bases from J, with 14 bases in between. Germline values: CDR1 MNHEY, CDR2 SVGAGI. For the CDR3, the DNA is TGTGCCAGCAGTTCCCTAGGTGGCAAGCAAGAGACCCAGTACTTC. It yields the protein CASSSLGGKQETQYF.

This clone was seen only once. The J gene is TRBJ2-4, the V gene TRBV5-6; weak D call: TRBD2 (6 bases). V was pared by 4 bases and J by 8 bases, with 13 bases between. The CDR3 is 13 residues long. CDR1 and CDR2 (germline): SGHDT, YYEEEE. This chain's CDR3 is CASSMEGSDIQYF. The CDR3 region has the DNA TGTGCCAGCAGCATGGAGGGGTCAGACATTCAGTACTTC.

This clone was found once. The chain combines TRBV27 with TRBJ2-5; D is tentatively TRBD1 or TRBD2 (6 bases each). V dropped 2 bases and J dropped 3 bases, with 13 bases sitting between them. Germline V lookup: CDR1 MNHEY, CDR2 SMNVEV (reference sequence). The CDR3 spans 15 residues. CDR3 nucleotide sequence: TGTGCCAGCAGTTTAAGGGGGTGGGGGGAAGAGACCCAGTACTTC. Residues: CASSLRGWGEETQYF.

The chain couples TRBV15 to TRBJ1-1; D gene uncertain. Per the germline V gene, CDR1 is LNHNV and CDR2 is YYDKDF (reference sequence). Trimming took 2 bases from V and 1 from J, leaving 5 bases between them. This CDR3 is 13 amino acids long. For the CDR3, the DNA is TGTGCCACCAGCAGATTACAGAACACTGAAGCTTTCTTT. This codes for CATSRLQNTEAFF.

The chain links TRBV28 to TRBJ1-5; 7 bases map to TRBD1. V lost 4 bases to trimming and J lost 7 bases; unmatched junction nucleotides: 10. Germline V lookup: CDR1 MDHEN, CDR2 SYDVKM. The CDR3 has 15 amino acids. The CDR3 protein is CASSSPGGPEQPQHF. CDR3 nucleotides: TGTGCCAGCAGTTCCCCAGGGGGGCCAGAACAGCCCCAGCATTTT.

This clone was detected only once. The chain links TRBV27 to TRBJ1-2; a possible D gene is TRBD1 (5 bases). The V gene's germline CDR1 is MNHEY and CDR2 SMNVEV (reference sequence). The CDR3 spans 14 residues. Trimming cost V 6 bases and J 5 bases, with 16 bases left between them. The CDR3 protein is CASRGTRAGYGYTF. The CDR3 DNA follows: TGTGCCAGCAGGGGGACGAGGGCGGGTTATGGCTACACCTTC.

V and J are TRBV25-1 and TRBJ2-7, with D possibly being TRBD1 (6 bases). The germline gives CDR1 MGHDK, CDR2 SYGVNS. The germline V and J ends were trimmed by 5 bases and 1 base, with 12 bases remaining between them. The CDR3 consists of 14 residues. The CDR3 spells CASSSLDRSYEQYF. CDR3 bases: TGTGCCAGCAGTTCCCTAGACAGGTCCTACGAGCAGTACTTC.

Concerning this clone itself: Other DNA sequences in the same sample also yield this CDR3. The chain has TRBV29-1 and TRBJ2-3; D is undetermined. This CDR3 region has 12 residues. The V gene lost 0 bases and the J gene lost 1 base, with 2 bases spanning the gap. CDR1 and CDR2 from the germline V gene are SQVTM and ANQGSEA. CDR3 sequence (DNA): TGCAGCGTTGAAGAGGGCACAGATACGCAGTATTTT. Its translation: CSVEEGTDTQYF.

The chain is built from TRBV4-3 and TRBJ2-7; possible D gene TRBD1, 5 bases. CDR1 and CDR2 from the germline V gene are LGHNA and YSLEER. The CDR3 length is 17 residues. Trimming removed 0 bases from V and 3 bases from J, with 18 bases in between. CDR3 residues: CASSQDATGPPYYEQYF. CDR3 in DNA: TGCGCCAGCAGCCAAGATGCAACAGGTCCCCCCTACTACGAGCAGTACTTC.

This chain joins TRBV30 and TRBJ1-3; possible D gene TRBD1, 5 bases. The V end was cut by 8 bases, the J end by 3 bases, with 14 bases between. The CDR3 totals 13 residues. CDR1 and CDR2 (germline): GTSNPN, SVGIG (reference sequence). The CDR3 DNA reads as TGTGCCCAAAATGGGGGTCTTGGAAACACCATATATTTT. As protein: CAQNGGLGNTIYF.

The CDR3 sequence: CASSSTGGGYEQFF. The CDR3 DNA sequence: TGTGCCAGCAGTTCGACAGGGGGCGGCTATGAGCAGTTCTTC. The chain has TRBV28 and TRBJ2-1; 10 bases are shared with TRBD1. The germline CDR1 and CDR2 sequences are MDHEN and SYDVKM. The CDR3 has 14 amino acids. The ends lost 4 bases at V and 8 bases at J; junction bases unmatched: 5.